The sequence of this T cell receptor (beta chain) was determined in a study of T cell repertoires in cytomegalovirus infection. With regard to this clonotype: What it recognizes is unknown.

A single record per CDR3 protein comes from TCRdb applying MiXCR to the reads. Here the sample spans about 570,000 distinct CDR3 sequences, 40% being singletons. Sample: cultured PBMCs, taken from culture after CMV antigen stimulation. This sequence originates from a human donor in good health (CMV status not recorded). Some clones in this sample may be carry-over from other donors' samples.

CDR3 in DNA: TGTGCCAGCAGTCCGACAGGGGACGGCACAGATACGCAGTATTTT. This encodes CASSPTGDGTDTQYF. This rearrangement joins TRBV12-3 or TRBV12-4 to TRBJ2-3; 8 bases fit TRBD1. V gave up 5 bases and J gave up 1 base; unmatched junction bases: 5. The CDR3 runs to 15 residues.